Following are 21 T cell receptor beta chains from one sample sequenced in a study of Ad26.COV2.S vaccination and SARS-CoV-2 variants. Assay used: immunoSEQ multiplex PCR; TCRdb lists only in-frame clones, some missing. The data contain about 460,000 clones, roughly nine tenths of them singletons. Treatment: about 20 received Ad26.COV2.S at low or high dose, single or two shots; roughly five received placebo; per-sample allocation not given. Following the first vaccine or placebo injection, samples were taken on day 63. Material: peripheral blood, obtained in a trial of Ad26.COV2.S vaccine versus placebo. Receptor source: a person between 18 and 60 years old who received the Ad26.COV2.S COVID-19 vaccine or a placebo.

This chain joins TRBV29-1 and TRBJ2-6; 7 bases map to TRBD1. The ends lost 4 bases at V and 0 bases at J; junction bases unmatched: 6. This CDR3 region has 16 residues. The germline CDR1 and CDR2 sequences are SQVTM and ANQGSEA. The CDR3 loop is CSVAATGVSGANVLTF. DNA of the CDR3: TGCAGCGTTGCTGCCACAGGGGTCTCTGGGGCCAACGTCCTGACTTTC. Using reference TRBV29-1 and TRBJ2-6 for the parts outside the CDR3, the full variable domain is SAVISQKPSRDICQRGTSLTIQCQVDSQVTMMFWYRQQPGQSLTLIATANQGSEATYESGFVIDKFPISRPNLTFSTLTVSNMSPEDSSIYLCSVAATGVSGANVLTFGAGSRLTVL.

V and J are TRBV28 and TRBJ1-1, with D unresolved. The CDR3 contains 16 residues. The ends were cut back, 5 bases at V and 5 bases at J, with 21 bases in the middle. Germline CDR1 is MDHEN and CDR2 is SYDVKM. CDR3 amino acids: CASSSNRRSFGTEAFF. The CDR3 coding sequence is TGTGCCAGCAGTAGCAATCGACGCTCGTTCGGTACTGAAGCTTTCTTT.

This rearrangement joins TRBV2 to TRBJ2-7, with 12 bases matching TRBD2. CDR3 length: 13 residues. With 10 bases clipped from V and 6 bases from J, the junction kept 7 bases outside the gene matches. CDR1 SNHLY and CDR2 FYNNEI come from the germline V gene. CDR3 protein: CATLAGGTGEQYF. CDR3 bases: TGTGCCACCCTAGCGGGAGGGACGGGCGAGCAGTACTTC.

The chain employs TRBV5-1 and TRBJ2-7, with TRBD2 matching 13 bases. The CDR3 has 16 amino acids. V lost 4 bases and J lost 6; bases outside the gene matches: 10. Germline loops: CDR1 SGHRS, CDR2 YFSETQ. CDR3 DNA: TGCGCCAGCAGCGCGGGGACTAGCGGGATATTGGGCGAGCAGTACTTC. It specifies CASSAGTSGILGEQYF. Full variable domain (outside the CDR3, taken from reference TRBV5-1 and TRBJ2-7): KAGVTQTPRYLIKTRGQQVTLSCSPISGHRSVSWYQQTPGQGLQFLFEYFSETQRNKGNFPGRFSGRQFSNSRSEMNVSTLELGDSALYLCASSAGTSGILGEQYFGPGTRLTVT.

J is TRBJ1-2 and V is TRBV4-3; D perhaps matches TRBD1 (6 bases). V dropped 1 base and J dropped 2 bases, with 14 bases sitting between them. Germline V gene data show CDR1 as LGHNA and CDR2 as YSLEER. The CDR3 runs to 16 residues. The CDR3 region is CASSQGGTSRNYGYTF. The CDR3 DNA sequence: TGCGCCAGCAGCCAAGGGGGGACAAGCCGGAACTATGGCTACACCTTC.

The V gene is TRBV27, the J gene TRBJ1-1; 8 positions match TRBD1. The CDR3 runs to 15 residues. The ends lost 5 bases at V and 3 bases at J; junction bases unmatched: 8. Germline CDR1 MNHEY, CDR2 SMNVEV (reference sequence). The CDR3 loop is CASSHRQGSDTEAFF. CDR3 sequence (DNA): TGTGCCAGCAGTCACCGACAGGGGTCGGACACTGAAGCTTTCTTT.

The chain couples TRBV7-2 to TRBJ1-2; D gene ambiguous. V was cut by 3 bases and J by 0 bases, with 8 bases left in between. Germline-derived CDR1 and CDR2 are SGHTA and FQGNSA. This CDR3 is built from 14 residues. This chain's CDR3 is CASSLDGANYGYTF. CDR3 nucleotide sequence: TGTGCCAGCAGCTTGGATGGAGCTAACTATGGCTACACCTTC.

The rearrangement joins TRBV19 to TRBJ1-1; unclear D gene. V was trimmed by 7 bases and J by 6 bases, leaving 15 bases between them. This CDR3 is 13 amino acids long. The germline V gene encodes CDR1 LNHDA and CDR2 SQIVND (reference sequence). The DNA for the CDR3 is TGTGCCAGTACCCCAAGTCCGGGCGCTGAAGCTTTCTTT. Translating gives CASTPSPGAEAFF.

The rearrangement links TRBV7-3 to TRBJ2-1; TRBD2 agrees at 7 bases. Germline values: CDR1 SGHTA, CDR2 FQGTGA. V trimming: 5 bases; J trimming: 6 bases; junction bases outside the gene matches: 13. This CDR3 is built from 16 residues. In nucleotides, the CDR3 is TGTGCCAGCAGCCTAAAGACTAGCCAGTGTTGCAATGAGCAGTTCTTC. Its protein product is CASSLKTSQCCNEQFF.

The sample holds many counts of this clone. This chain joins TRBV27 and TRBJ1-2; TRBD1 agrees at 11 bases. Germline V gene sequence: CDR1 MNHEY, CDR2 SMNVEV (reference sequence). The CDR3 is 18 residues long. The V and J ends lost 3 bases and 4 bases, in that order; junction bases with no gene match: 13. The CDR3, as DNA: TGTGCCAGCAGTTTCCGACCGGGACAGGGGGGTGTTGGCTATGGCTACACCTTC. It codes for CASSFRPGQGGVGYGYTF.

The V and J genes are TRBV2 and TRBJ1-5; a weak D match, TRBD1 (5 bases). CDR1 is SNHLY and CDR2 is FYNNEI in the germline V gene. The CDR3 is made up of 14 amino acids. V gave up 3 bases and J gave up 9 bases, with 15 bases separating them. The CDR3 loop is CASSDPGLLLPQHF. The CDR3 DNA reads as TGTGCCAGCAGTGACCCGGGACTTCTTTTGCCCCAGCATTTT.

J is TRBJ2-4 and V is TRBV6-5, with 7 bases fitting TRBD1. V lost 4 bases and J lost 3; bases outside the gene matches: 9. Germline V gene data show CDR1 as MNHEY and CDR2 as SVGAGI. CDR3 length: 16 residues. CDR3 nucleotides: TGTGCCAGCAGTTCCTACAGGGGAAGGGGCAAAAACATTCAGTACTTC. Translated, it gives CASSSYRGRGKNIQYF.

The DNA of the CDR3 is TGTGCCTGGACTAATCCGGACGGTGGCTACACCTTC. Translation: CAWTNPDGGYTF. The V and J genes are TRBV30 and TRBJ1-2; D gene unclear. Trimming took off 4 bases at V and 7 bases at J, with 13 bases between the two ends. In germline, CDR1 is GTSNPN, CDR2 SVGIG (reference sequence). The CDR3 contains 12 residues.

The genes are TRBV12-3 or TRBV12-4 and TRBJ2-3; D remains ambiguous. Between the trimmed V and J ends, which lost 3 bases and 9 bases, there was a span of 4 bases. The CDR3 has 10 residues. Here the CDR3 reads CASSLTTQYF. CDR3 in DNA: TGTGCCAGCAGTTTGACGACGCAGTATTTT.

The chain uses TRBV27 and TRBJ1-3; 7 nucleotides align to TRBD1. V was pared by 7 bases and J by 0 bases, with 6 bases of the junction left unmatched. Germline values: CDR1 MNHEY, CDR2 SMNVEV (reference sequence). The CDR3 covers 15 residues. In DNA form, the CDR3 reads TGTGCCAGCATGACAGGGATTAACTCTGGAAACACCATATATTTT. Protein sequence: CASMTGINSGNTIYF.

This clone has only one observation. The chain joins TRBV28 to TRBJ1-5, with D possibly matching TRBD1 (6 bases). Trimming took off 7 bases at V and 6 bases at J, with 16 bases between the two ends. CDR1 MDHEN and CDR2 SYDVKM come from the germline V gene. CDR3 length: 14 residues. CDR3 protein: CASTLGGQGQPQHF. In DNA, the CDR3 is TGTGCCAGCACTTTGGGGGGGCAGGGTCAGCCCCAGCATTTT.

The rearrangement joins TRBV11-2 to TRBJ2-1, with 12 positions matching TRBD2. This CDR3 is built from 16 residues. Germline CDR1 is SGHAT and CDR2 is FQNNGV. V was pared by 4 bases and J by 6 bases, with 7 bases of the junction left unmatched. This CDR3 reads CASSSVLAGGRNEQFF. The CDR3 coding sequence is TGTGCCAGCAGCTCGGTTCTAGCGGGAGGGCGCAATGAGCAGTTCTTC. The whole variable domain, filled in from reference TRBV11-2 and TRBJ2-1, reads EAGVAQSPRYKIIEKRQSVAFWCNPISGHATLYWYQQILGQGPKLLIQFQNNGVVDDSQLPKDRFSAERLKGVDSTLKIQPAKLEDSAVYLCASSSVLAGGRNEQFFGPGTRLTVL.

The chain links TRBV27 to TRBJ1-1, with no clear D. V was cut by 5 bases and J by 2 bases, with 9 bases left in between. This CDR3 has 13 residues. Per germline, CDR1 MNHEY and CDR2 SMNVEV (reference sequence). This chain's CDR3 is CASSPEINTEAFF. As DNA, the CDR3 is TGTGCCAGCAGTCCAGAAATAAACACTGAAGCTTTCTTT.

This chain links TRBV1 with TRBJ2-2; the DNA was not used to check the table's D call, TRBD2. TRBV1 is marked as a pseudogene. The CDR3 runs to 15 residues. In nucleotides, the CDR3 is TGCACCAGCAGCCAAGGGAGGGGCTGGACCGGGGAGCTGTTTTTT. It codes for CTSSQGRGWTGELFF.

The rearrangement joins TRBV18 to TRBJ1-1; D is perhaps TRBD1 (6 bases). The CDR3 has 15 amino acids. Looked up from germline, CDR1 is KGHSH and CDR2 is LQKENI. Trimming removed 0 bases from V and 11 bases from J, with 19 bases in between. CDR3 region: CASSPPGGREGWAFF. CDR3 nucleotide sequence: TGTGCCAGCTCACCACCTGGGGGCAGGGAAGGTTGGGCTTTCTTT.

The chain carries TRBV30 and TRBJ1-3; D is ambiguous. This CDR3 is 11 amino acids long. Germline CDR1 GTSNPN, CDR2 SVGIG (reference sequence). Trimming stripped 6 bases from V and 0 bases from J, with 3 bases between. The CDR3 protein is CACPSGNTIYF. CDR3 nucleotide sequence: TGTGCCTGCCCCTCTGGAAACACCATATATTTT.